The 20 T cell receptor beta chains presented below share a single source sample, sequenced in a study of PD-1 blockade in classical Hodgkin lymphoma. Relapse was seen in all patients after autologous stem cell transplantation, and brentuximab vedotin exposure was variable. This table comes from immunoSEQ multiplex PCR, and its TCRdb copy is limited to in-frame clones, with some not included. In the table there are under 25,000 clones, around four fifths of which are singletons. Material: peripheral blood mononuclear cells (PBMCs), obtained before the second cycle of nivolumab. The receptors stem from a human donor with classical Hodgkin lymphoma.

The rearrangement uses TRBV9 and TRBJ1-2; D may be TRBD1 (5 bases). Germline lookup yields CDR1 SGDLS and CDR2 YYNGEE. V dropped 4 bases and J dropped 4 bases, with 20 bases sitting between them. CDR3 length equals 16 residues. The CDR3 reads CASSPGGSRRGYGYTF. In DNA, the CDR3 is TGTGCCAGCAGCCCGGGGGGGTCTCGGCGGGGCTATGGCTACACCTTC. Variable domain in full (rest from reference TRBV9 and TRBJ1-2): DSGVTQTPKHLITATGQRVTLRCSPRSGDLSVYWYQQSLDQGLQFLIQYYNGEERAKGNILERFSAQQFPDLHSELNLSSLELGDSALYFCASSPGGSRRGYGYTFGSGTRLTVV.

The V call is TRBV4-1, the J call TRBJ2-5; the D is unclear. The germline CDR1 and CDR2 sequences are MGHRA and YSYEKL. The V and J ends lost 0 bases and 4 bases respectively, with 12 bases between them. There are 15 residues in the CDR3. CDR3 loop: CASSQDKGLGETQYF. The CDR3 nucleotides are TGCGCCAGCAGCCAAGATAAAGGGCTGGGAGAGACCCAGTACTTC.

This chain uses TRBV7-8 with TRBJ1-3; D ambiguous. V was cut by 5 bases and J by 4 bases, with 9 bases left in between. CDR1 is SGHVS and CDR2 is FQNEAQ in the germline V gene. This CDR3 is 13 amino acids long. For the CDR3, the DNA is TGTGCCAGCAGCAGCGTGACAGGAAACACCATATATTTT. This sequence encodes CASSSVTGNTIYF.

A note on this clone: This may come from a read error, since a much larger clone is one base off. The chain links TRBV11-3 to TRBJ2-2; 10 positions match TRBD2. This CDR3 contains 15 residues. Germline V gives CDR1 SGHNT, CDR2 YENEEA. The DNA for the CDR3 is TGTGCCAGCAGGCCCGGGACTAGCGCCAACGGGGAGCTGCTTTTT. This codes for CASRPGTSANGELLF.

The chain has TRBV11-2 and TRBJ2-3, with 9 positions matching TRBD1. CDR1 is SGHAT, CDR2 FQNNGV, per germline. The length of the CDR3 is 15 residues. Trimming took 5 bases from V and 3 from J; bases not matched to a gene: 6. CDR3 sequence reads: CASSPRDRDTDTQYF. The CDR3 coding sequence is TGTGCCAGCAGCCCCCGGGACAGGGATACAGATACGCAGTATTTT.

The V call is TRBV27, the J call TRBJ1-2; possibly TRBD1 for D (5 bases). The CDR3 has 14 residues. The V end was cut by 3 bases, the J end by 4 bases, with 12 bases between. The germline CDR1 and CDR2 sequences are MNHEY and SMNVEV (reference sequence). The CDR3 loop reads CASSFSRVGYGYTF. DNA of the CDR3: TGTGCCAGCAGTTTCTCCAGGGTGGGCTATGGCTACACCTTC.

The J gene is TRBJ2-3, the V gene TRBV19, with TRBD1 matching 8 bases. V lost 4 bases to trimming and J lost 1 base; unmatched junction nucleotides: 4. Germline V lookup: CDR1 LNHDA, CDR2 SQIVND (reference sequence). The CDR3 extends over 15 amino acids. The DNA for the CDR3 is TGTGCCAGTAGTAGGACAGGGACGGGCACAGATACGCAGTATTTT. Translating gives CASSRTGTGTDTQYF.

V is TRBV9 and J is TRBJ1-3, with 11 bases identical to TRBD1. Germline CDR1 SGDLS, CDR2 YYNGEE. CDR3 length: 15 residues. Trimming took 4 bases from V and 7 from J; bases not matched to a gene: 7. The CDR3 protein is CASSPGDRGWNTIYF. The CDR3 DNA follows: TGTGCCAGCAGCCCCGGGGACAGGGGGTGGAACACCATATATTTT.

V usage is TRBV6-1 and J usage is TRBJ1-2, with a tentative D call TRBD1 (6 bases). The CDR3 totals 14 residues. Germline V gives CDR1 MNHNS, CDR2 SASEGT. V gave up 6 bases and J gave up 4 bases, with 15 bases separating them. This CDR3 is CASSVGGGSYGYTF. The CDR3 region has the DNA TGTGCCAGCAGCGTTGGAGGGGGTTCCTATGGCTACACCTTC.

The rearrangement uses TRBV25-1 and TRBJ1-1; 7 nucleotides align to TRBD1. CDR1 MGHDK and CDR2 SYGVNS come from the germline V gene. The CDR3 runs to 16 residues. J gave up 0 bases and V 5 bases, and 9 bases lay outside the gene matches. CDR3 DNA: TGTGCCAGCAGTCCCCGGGACAGAAATCTGAACACTGAAGCTTTCTTT. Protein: CASSPRDRNLNTEAFF.

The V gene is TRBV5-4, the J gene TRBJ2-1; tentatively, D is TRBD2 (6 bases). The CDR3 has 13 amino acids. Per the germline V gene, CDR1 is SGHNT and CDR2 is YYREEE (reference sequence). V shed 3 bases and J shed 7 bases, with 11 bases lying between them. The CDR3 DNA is TGTGCCAGCAGCTCCGGGACTGCGAATGAGCAGTTCTTC. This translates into CASSSGTANEQFF.

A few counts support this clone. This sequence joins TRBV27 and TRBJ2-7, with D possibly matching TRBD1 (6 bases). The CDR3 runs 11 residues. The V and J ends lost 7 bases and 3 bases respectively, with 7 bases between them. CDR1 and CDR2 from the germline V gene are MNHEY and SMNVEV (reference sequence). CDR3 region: CASTDSYEQYF. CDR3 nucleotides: TGTGCCAGCACGGACAGCTACGAGCAGTACTTC.

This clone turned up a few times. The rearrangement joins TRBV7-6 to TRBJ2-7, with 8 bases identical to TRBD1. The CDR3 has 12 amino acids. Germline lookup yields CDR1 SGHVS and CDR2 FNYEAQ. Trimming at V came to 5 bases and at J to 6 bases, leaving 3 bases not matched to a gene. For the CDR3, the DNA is TGTGCCAGCAGCCGCACAGGGGGCGAGCAGTACTTC. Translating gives CASSRTGGEQYF.

The CDR3 coding sequence is TGTGCAAGTCGCACCAGGGGGGCTCCCTATGGCTACACCTTC. This gives the protein CASRTRGAPYGYTF. V usage is TRBV12-2 and J usage is TRBJ1-2; TRBD1, the table's D call, lacks a check against the DNA. TRBV12-2 is given as a pseudogene. The CDR3 length is 14 residues.

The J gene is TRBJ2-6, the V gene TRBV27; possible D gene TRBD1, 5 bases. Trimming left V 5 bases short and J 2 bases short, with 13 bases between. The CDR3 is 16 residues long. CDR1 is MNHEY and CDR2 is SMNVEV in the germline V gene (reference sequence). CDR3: CASSGREKTGANVLTF. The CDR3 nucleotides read TGTGCCAGCAGTGGCAGGGAAAAAACTGGGGCCAACGTCCTGACTTTC.

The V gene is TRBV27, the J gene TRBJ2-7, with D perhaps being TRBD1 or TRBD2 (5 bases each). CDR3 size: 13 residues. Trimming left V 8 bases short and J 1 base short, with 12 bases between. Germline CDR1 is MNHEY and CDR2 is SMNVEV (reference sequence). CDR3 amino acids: CASARGTSYEQYF. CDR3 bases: TGTGCCAGCGCGAGGGGAACATCCTACGAGCAGTACTTC.

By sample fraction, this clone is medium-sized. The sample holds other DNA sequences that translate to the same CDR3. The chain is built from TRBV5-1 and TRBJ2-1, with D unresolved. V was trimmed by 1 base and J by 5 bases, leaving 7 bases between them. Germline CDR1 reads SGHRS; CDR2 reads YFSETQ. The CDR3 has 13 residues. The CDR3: CASSLYYDNEQFF. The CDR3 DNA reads TGCGCCAGCAGCTTGTACTACGACAATGAGCAGTTCTTC.

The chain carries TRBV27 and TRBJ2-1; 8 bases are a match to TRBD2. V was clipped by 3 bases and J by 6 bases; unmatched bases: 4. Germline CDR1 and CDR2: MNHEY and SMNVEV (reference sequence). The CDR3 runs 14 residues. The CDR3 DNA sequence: TGTGCCAGCAGTTTCGGGACTAGTCTCAATGAGCAGTTCTTC. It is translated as CASSFGTSLNEQFF.

CDR3 amino acids: CASSMAGVQETQYF. CDR3 sequence (DNA): TGTGCCAGTAGTATGGCGGGAGTACAAGAGACCCAGTACTTC. V and J are TRBV19 and TRBJ2-5, with 7 nucleotides matching TRBD2. CDR3 length equals 14 residues. Losses at the gene ends were 3 bases for V and 2 bases for J; bases not matched to a gene: 3. The germline V gene encodes CDR1 LNHDA and CDR2 SQIVND (reference sequence).

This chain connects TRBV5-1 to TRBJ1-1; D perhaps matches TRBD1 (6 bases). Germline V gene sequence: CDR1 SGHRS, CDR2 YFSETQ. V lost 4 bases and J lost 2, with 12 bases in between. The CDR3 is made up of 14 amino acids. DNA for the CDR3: TGCGCCAGCAGCCTCAGGGGCGTTAACACTGAAGCTTTCTTT. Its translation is CASSLRGVNTEAFF. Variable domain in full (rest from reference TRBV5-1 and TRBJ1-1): KAGVTQTPRYLIKTRGQQVTLSCSPISGHRSVSWYQQTPGQGLQFLFEYFSETQRNKGNFPGRFSGRQFSNSRSEMNVSTLELGDSALYLCASSLRGVNTEAFFGQGTRLTVV.